This entry features one T cell receptor (beta chain) sequence. The data derive from a study of blood T cell repertoires in COVID-19. Generated by immunoSEQ multiplex PCR, the TCRdb table keeps only in-frame clones and is missing some. The table lists 120,000 or so clones, 60% to 80% of them singletons. The CDR3 runs 17 residues. Germline CDR1 reads SGHDT; CDR2 reads YYEEEE. V lost 1 base to trimming and J lost 4 bases; unmatched junction nucleotides: 10. Sequences were obtained from peripheral blood. This TCR was sampled from a man in his 60s with acute or convalescent COVID-19. This chain joins TRBV5-6 and TRBJ2-1, with 8 bases lining up with TRBD2. CDR3 in DNA: TGTGCCAGCAGCTTGAGGATCGGCGGGAGGTCTTACAATGAGCAGTTCTTC. Amino acids: CASSLRIGGRSYNEQFF.